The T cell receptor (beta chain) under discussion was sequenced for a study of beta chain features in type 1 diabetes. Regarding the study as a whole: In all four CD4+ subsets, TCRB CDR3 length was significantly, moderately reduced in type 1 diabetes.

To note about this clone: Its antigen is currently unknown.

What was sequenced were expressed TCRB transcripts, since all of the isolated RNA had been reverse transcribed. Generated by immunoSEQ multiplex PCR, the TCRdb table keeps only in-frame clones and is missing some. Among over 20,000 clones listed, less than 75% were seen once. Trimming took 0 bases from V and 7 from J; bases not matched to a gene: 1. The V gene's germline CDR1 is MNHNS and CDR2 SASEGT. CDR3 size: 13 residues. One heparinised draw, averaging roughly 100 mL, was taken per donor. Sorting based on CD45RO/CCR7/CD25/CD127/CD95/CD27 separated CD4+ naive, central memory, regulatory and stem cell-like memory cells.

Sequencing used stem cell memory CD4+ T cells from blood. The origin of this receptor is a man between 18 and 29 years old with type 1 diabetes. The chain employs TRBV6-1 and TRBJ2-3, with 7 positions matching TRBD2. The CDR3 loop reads CASSEARGYTQYF. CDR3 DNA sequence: TGTGCCAGCAGTGAAGCGCGGGGGTATACGCAGTATTTT.